Listed below are T cell receptor beta chains from one sample, sequenced in a study of blood T cell repertoires in COVID-19. Produced via immunoSEQ multiplex PCR; TCRdb's table is partial and in-frame only. The table shows some 530,000 clones, with 70% to 90% occurring only once. The specimen was peripheral blood. These TCRs come from a human donor in a cohort sampled during active COVID-19. The CDR3 runs from the conserved cysteine through the conserved F or W. The D gene is left open where the match is weak. Rows may omit the clone size; those that give it use once, few, many or a size class.

TRBV12-3/TRBV12-4	TRBJ2-4	NA	NA	CASSLLADIQYF
TRBV7-6	TRBJ2-2	NA	NA	CASSLEDRNTGELFF
TRBV27	TRBJ2-1	TRBD2	NA	CAMSLPTSGPSHNEQFF
TRBV5-4	TRBJ2-1	TRBD2	NA	CASSPGGPSSSYNEQFF
TRBV4-1	TRBJ1-2	TRBD1	NA	CASSQGGQGQGAENYGYTF
TRBV7-2	TRBJ2-7	TRBD2	NA	CASSLAQGLVGEQYF
TRBV30	TRBJ1-2	NA	NA	CAWSVTGYYGYTF
TRBV15	TRBJ1-2	NA	NA	CATSRPNYGYTF
TRBV3-1/TRBV3-2	TRBJ2-1	NA	NA	CASSQALRGNEQFF
TRBV5-1	TRBJ1-4	TRBD1	NA	CASSRVGQEDEKLFF
TRBV28	TRBJ1-2	TRBD1	NA	CASSLGRGRGGYTF
TRBV9	TRBJ2-5	NA	NA	CASSPDANQETQYF
TRBV6-5	TRBJ1-5	NA	NA	CASSLTVNQPQHF
TRBV3-1/TRBV3-2	TRBJ1-1	NA	NA	CASSQDPQPNTEAFF
TRBV3-1/TRBV3-2	TRBJ2-1	TRBD2	NA	CASSHSGSGRITYNEQFF
TRBV14	TRBJ2-1	TRBD2	once	CASRPTSGSFNEQFF
TRBV5-8	TRBJ1-2	NA	NA	CASSLGGNYGYTF
TRBV19	TRBJ1-1	TRBD1	NA	CASQDRANTEAFF
TRBV29-1	TRBJ1-3	TRBD1	NA	CSVRQGVGNTIYF
TRBV18	TRBJ1-1	TRBD1	NA	CASSTTGDNEAFF
TRBV30	TRBJ1-1	NA	many	CAWSVPRRAFF
TRBV5-1	TRBJ1-1	TRBD1	NA	CASSNRGRAEAFF
TRBV7-9	TRBJ1-6	NA	NA	CASSLAPGSPLHF
TRBV18	TRBJ2-2	NA	NA	CASSPSGPTNTGELFF
TRBV14	TRBJ2-3	NA	NA	CASSQLVAPTDTQYF
TRBV3-1/TRBV3-2	TRBJ2-2	TRBD2	NA	CASSHLAGAGNTGELFF
TRBV28	TRBJ1-1	NA	NA	CASRIQDGGTEAFF
TRBV9	TRBJ1-1	NA	NA	CASSVVSGKNTEAFF
TRBV2	TRBJ2-1	TRBD2	NA	CASSELAGVGFF
TRBV29-1	TRBJ1-1	TRBD1	NA	CSSRDRVSEAFF
TRBV6-2/TRBV6-3	TRBJ1-1	NA	NA	CASSYIRGGVHTEAFF
TRBV19	TRBJ2-5	NA	NA	CASSWNRDSGRETQYF
TRBV6-5	TRBJ1-1	NA	NA	CASSYGGGNTEAFF
TRBV4-3	TRBJ2-3	NA	NA	CASSQDRDETDTQYF
TRBV30	TRBJ1-2	NA	NA	CAWSPDGIYGYTF
TRBV7-2	TRBJ2-2	NA	NA	CASSFLGGGNAGELFF
TRBV9	TRBJ1-2	NA	NA	CASTAPYTRPTPLYGYTF
TRBV28	TRBJ2-3	TRBD2	once	CASSSMGGLAGGSDTQYF
TRBV7-9	TRBJ1-1	NA	once	CASSLVVGLTEAFF
TRBV20-1	TRBJ1-6	NA	NA	CSASFTGYNSPLHF
TRBV9	TRBJ2-5	TRBD2	NA	CASSVDVAGGGTQYF
TRBV5-1	TRBJ2-2	NA	NA	CASSRVGGSNTGELFF
TRBV7-8	TRBJ2-7	NA	few	CASSEGGETLHEQYF
TRBV30	TRBJ2-1	NA	NA	CAWSVRRGSDEQFF
TRBV29-1	TRBJ1-1	NA	NA	CSVLVGARTEAFF
TRBV13	TRBJ1-3	NA	NA	CASSLPGGSGNTIYF
TRBV15	TRBJ2-2	TRBD1	NA	CATRVLAGQGTGELFF
TRBV29-1	TRBJ1-1	NA	NA	CSVTRGKNTEAFF
TRBV6-5	TRBJ2-7	TRBD1	few	CASSYWTGSYEQYF